This T cell receptor beta chain was captured by sequencing in a study of OX40 agonist ivuxolimab in advanced cancers. About the research overall: Of mixed ages from about 23 to 79 and averaging roughly 64 years, the group was about 86% male. Anti-PD-1, anti-PD-L1 or anti-CTLA-4 therapy given earlier was allowed, and 40% had some. Partial responses were recorded for three patients, including one with hepatocellular carcinoma and two with cutaneous melanoma. Study findings and constraints: There were, on average, more expanded clones in CD8+ T cells than in CD4+.

A word on this clone: What it binds is not known.

Data came from immunoSEQ multiplex PCR; TCRdb stores just in-frame clones and leaves some out. The sample has around 40,000 clones; around 90% are singletons. The V end lost 0 bases, the J end lost 0 bases, and 11 bases lay between the germline ends. The length of the CDR3 is 15 residues. Germline CDR1 and CDR2: GTSNPN and SVGIG (reference sequence). The V call is TRBV30, the J call TRBJ1-1, with a weak D call TRBD1 (6 bases). The material was CD4+ or CD8+ T cells sorted from blood, obtained in a trial of the OX40 agonist ivuxolimab. The receptor's source is an adult with an advanced solid tumor such as melanoma, head and neck, liver or kidney cancer. CDR3 protein: CAWSVKGGLNTEAFF. The CDR3 DNA follows: TGTGCCTGGAGTGTAAAGGGGGGGCTGAACACTGAAGCTTTCTTT.